This T cell receptor (beta chain) was recovered during a study of siplizumab effects on memory and regulatory T cells. Each sample contributed about 10^5 TCR templates to the assay. Profiled with immunoSEQ multiplex PCR; TCRdb holds only in-frame clones, not every one. In the table there are approximately 92,000 clones, roughly 94% of which are singletons. Overall study results and limits: Naive T cells, seemingly more diverse than memory cells, seemed major alloresponse contributors. No naive or memory phenotype could be assigned to roughly 75-97% of proliferating clones.

The V gene's germline CDR1 is SQVTM and CDR2 ANQGSEA. The V end was cut by 2 bases, the J end by 3 bases, with 13 bases between. The CDR3 runs 14 residues. A remark on this clone: Its antigen is still unknown.

The chain recombines TRBV29-1 with TRBJ2-5, with D possibly being TRBD2 (5 bases). Sequences were obtained from non-Treg CD4+ T cells sorted from blood. This sequence originates from a human donor in good health. The CDR3 coding sequence is TGCAGCGTTGAACCCCCGGGGATAGAAGAGACCCAGTACTTC. Its translation: CSVEPPGIEETQYF.